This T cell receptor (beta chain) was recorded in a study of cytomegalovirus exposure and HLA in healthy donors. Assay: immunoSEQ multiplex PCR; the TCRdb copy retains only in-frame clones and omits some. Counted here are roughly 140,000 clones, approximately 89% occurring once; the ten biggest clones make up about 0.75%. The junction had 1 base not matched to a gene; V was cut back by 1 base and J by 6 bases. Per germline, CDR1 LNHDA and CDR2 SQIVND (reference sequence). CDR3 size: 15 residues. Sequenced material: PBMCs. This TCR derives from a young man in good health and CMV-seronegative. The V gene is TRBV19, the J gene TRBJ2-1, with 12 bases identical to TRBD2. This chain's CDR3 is CASSIGGLAGNEQFF. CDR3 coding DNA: TGTGCCAGTAGTATAGGGGGACTAGCGGGCAATGAGCAGTTCTTC.